Listed below are T cell receptor beta chains from one sample, sequenced in a study of siplizumab effects on memory and regulatory T cells. Only in-frame clones appear in the TCRdb table, and some are missing; sequencing was by immunoSEQ multiplex PCR. Among about 56,000 clones, around 97% were seen once, and the ten largest hold 0.95% to 1.4%. Sequenced: naive CD8+ T cells sorted from blood. Receptor source: a human donor in good health. The CDR3 runs from the conserved cysteine through the conserved F or W. The D gene is left open where the match is weak. Rows give clone size only sometimes, using once, few, many, or a class for an expanded clone.

d_call	v_call	clone_size	j_call	cdr3_nt	cdr3_aa
-	TRBV6-1	-	TRBJ1-1	TGTGCCAGCAGTGAGGGGGGTGTTACTGAAGCTTTCTTT	CASSEGGVTEAFF
-	TRBV11-2	-	TRBJ2-5	TGTGCCAGCAGCCTTTCCCTTTTGGAGACCCAGTACTTC	CASSLSLLETQYF
TRBD2	TRBV5-6	-	TRBJ2-2	TGTGCCAGCAGCTTGGCCCGCCTAGCGGGAAGCGGGGAGCTGTTTTTT	CASSLARLAGSGELFF
-	TRBV19	-	TRBJ1-3	TGTGCCAGTAGTATTGGTGGTAGTACGCTTTTT	CASSIGGSTLF
TRBD1	TRBV2	-	TRBJ1-1	TGTGCCAGCAGTGAATTTGTGGACAGGGACTACAACACTGAAGCTTTCTTT	CASSEFVDRDYNTEAFF
-	TRBV18	-	TRBJ1-6	TGTGCCAGCTCACAGGGGTCCTATAATTCACCCCTCCACTTT	CASSQGSYNSPLHF
-	TRBV28	-	TRBJ2-7	TGTGCCAGCAGTTTTCGTGAGGGCCCCTACGAGCAGTACTTC	CASSFREGPYEQYF
-	TRBV18	-	TRBJ2-7	TGTGCCAGCTCACCATCACGGGAGTGGTCCGAGCAGTACTTC	CASSPSREWSEQYF
TRBD2	TRBV12-5	-	TRBJ2-1	TGTGCTAGTACCACCCTTAGCGGGAGATCCTACAATGAGCAGTTCTTC	CASTTLSGRSYNEQFF
TRBD1	TRBV13	-	TRBJ2-5	TGTGCCAGCAGCCAGCCGGGACAGGGAACAGAGACCCAGTACTTC	CASSQPGQGTETQYF
TRBD1	TRBV7-9	-	TRBJ2-5	TGTGCCAGCAGCTTGGGGCCCCTGACAGGGTCTGAGACCCAGTACTTC	CASSLGPLTGSETQYF
TRBD1	TRBV9	-	TRBJ2-3	TGTGCCAGCAGCGTACAGGGGGCCGTCGATACGCAGTATTTT	CASSVQGAVDTQYF
-	TRBV18	once	TRBJ2-1	TGTGCCAGCTCACCTGTCGTGTGGGGGGACAATGAGCAGTTCTTC	CASSPVVWGDNEQFF
-	TRBV14	once	TRBJ2-2	TGTGCCAGCAGCCTCACCCCAGGGCTAAACCTGGGGTCCACCGGGGAGCTGTTTTTT	CASSLTPGLNLGSTGELFF
-	TRBV9	-	TRBJ2-1	TGTGCCAGCAGCGTAGTGGAGGGGTGGGGAAAGGATGAGCAGTTCTTC	CASSVVEGWGKDEQFF
-	TRBV5-1	-	TRBJ2-5	TGCGCCAGCAGCCACTCCGGGACGGATCAAGAGACCCAGTACTTC	CASSHSGTDQETQYF
-	TRBV4-1	-	TRBJ2-7	TGCGCCAGCAGCCAAGGGCTCGACAGCCTCTACGAGCAGTACTTC	CASSQGLDSLYEQYF
-	TRBV7-6	-	TRBJ2-1	TGTGCCAGCAGCCAACTCGTACACAATGAGCAGTTCTTC	CASSQLVHNEQFF
-	TRBV5-8	-	TRBJ2-7	TGTGCCAGCAGCTTGGCCAGCTGGGGGACCCCGGGCGAGCAGTACTTC	CASSLASWGTPGEQYF
-	TRBV9	-	TRBJ2-7	TGTGCCAGCAGCCCCATACCGGTCACCTCCTACGAGCAGTACTTC	CASSPIPVTSYEQYF
-	TRBV7-9	-	TRBJ2-6	TGTGCCAGCAGCTTAGCGCAGGCTGGGGCCAACGTCCTGACTTTC	CASSLAQAGANVLTF
-	TRBV28	-	TRBJ1-2	TGTGCCAGCAGTTTGGGGCGCGGAGTGGATTATGGCTACACCTTC	CASSLGRGVDYGYTF
TRBD2	TRBV11-3	-	TRBJ2-1	TGTGCCAGCACCACCGGACTAGCCTATGAGCAGTTCTTC	CASTTGLAYEQFF
TRBD2	TRBV2	-	TRBJ2-7	TGTGCCAGTTACGGGACTAGCGGGAGGGTAATCTACGAGCAGTACTTC	CASYGTSGRVIYEQYF
-	TRBV6-5	-	TRBJ2-7	TGTGCCAGCAGACTAATGGGACCACCCCACTACGAGCAGTACTTC	CASRLMGPPHYEQYF
TRBD2	TRBV6-1	-	TRBJ2-7	TGTGCCAGCAGTGAGGGCCTAGCGGGTAACTACGAGCAGTACTTC	CASSEGLAGNYEQYF
TRBD2	TRBV7-8	-	TRBJ2-7	TGTGCCAGCAGCTTAGTCCCGACTAGCGGCTCCTACGAGCAGTACTTC	CASSLVPTSGSYEQYF
-	TRBV12-5	few	TRBJ2-3	TGTGCTAGTGGTAACACAGATACGCAGTATTTT	CASGNTDTQYF
-	TRBV27	-	TRBJ2-7	TGTGCCAGCAGTTTATCGGCCCACTTTTACGAGCAGTACTTC	CASSLSAHFYEQYF
-	TRBV5-1	once	TRBJ1-1	TGCGCCAGCAGCTTGGGGGTGTTTGACACTGAAGCTTTCTTT	CASSLGVFDTEAFF
TRBD2	TRBV6-5	-	TRBJ2-7	TGTGCCAGCAGTTACACCACGGGGGGGTACGAGCAGTACTTC	CASSYTTGGYEQYF
TRBD2	TRBV30	-	TRBJ2-3	TGTGCCTGGAGTGGACTAGCGGGAGATACGCAGTATTTT	CAWSGLAGDTQYF
TRBD2	TRBV5-1	-	TRBJ2-1	TGCGCCAGCAGCCTCGGACTAGCGGTTTACAATGAGCAGTTCTTC	CASSLGLAVYNEQFF
-	TRBV9	-	TRBJ2-7	TGTGCCAGCAGCGTAGGTGGGACTGCCTACGAGCAGTACTTC	CASSVGGTAYEQYF
-	TRBV4-1	-	TRBJ2-1	TGCGCCAGCAGCCAAGTTCTGGGTGAGCAGTTCTTC	CASSQVLGEQFF
-	TRBV7-6	-	TRBJ2-2	TGTGCCAGCAGCTTAGAGTGGGCGTCTGGGGAGCTGTTTTTT	CASSLEWASGELFF
-	TRBV7-3	-	TRBJ2-1	TGTGCCAGCAGCTTACTAGTGGGACAATACAATGAGCAGTTCTTC	CASSLLVGQYNEQFF
TRBD2	TRBV4-1	-	TRBJ2-7	TGCGCCAGCAGCCAACGACTAGCGGGATCGGAAGAGCAGTACTTC	CASSQRLAGSEEQYF
TRBD2	TRBV7-9	-	TRBJ2-3	TGTGCCAGCAGCTTATTTAGCGGGAATCAGGCAGATACGCAGTATTTT	CASSLFSGNQADTQYF
-	TRBV7-9	few	TRBJ2-7	TGTGCCAGCAGTTCCGGGACGGCAAGCTCCTACGAGCAGTACTTC	CASSSGTASSYEQYF
-	TRBV10-2	-	TRBJ2-7	TGCGCCAGGCTTCACCCCCTGGGGTCCCCCTATGAGTCCTACGAGCAGTACTTC	CARLHPLGSPYESYEQYF
TRBD2	TRBV29-1	once	TRBJ2-3	TGCAGCGTTGGTTCGCCTAGCGGGATCTTAGATACGCAGTATTTT	CSVGSPSGILDTQYF
-	TRBV5-6	once	TRBJ1-4	TGTGCCAGCAGCCCCGACTTGAGTGAAAAACTGTTTTTT	CASSPDLSEKLFF
-	TRBV2	-	TRBJ2-7	TGTGCCAGCAGTGACAACAGACCCTACGAGCAGTACTTC	CASSDNRPYEQYF
TRBD1	TRBV27	-	TRBJ2-7	TGTGCCAGCAGTCTCAGGGGGCCCTACGAGCAGTACTTC	CASSLRGPYEQYF
-	TRBV28	-	TRBJ2-1	TGTGCCAGCAGTTTAGCCCTGGACAGCTACAATGAGCAGTTCTTC	CASSLALDSYNEQFF
-	TRBV11-1	-	TRBJ2-3	TGTGCCAGCAGCTTAGACCTAAACACAGATACGCAGTATTTT	CASSLDLNTDTQYF
-	TRBV27	-	TRBJ2-7	TGTGCCAGCAGCGGCAGGGACCACGAGCAGTACTTC	CASSGRDHEQYF
TRBD2	TRBV28	-	TRBJ2-7	TGTGCCAGCAGTTTAGAGACTAGCGGGAGAAGGGACTACGAGCAGTACTTC	CASSLETSGRRDYEQYF
TRBD2	TRBV5-1	-	TRBJ2-7	TGCGCCAGCAGCGGCGGGAGCGCAGGCACCGCTTGGTACTTC	CASSGGSAGTAWYF
-	TRBV7-2	-	TRBJ1-2	TGTGCCAGCAGCTTAGGATGGGGAGGGGACTATGGCTACACCTTC	CASSLGWGGDYGYTF
TRBD2	TRBV7-9	once	TRBJ2-1	TGTGCCAGCAGCTTAGGACTAGCCGGCTATGAGCAGTTCTTC	CASSLGLAGYEQFF
-	TRBV5-6	-	TRBJ2-6	TGTGCCAGCAGCTTTAAATCTGGGGCCAACGTCCTGACTTTC	CASSFKSGANVLTF
TRBD1	TRBV6-1	-	TRBJ2-2	TGTGCCAGCAGTGCCGAACAGGGGGCGAACACCGGGGAGCTGTTTTTT	CASSAEQGANTGELFF